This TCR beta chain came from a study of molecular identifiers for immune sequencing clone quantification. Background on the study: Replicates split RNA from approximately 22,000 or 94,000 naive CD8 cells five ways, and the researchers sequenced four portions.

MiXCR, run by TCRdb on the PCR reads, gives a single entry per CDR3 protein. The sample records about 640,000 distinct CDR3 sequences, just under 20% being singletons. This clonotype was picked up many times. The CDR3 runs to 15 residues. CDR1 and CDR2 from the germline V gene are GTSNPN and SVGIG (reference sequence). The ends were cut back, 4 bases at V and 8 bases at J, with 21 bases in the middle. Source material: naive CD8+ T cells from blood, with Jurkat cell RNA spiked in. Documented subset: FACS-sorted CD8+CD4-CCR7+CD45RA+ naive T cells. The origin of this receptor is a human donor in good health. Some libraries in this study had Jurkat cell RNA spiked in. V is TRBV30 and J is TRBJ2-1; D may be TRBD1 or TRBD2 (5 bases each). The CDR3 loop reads CAWNSGPGTRDEQFF. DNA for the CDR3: TGTGCCTGGAACTCCGGCCCCGGGACGAGGGATGAGCAGTTCTTC.